This T cell receptor (beta chain) was obtained from a study of neoadjuvant anti-PD-1 for oral cavity cancer. Points from the study as a whole: Non-responders to neoadjuvant nivolumab had significantly more clonal PBMC T cells than responders. TCR analyses covered only a few patients per response group.

Of note for this clone: Its antigen is as yet unknown.

Most PBMC samples had roughly 0.45 ug input DNA in six replicates. The assay was immunoSEQ multiplex PCR, and TCRdb's table has in-frame clones only and misses some. This table holds roughly 7,800 clones, roughly 57% found once. The time point here: after neoadjuvant nivolumab, at surgical resection. The germline CDR1 and CDR2 sequences are WSHSY and SAAADI. The CDR3 spans 17 residues. The ends lost 0 bases at V and 4 bases at J; junction bases unmatched: 7. The sample was PBMCs, taken after nivolumab (anti-PD-1) treatment. This sequence joins TRBV10-2 and TRBJ2-1; 9 bases are a match to TRBD2. The TCR originated in a person between 35 and 79 years old with oral cavity squamous cell carcinoma. DNA for the CDR3: TGCGCCAGCAGTGAGTCGGCGGGGGGGACCCCATACAATGAGCAGTTCTTC. Its protein product is CASSESAGGTPYNEQFF.